This record concerns one T cell receptor beta chain sequence. This sample is drawn from a study of blood T cell repertoires in COVID-19. Study-wide background: COVID-19 samples, acute and convalescent, were from the United States, Italy and Spain. T cells, B-cell-depleted T cells, or PBMCs provided the cDNA or gDNA that served as material.

The trim removed 3 bases at V and 1 base at J, leaving 3 bases unmatched. The CDR3 runs 15 residues. Germline V lookup: CDR1 SGHNT, CDR2 YENEEA. Per the original data handling: Scientists estimated how many nucleated cells there were by amplifying reference gene primers. Here immunoSEQ multiplex PCR was the method, and the copy in TCRdb shows in-frame clones only, minus some. D and trimming were read from the DNA, whereas the V and J calls and clone size are those reported in that table. The repertoire holds about 36,000 clones, with 60% to 85% as singletons. The TCR comes from a man in his 60s with active COVID-19. The J gene is TRBJ2-7, the V gene TRBV11-3, with TRBD1 identical over 10 bases. The source material was peripheral blood. CDR3 protein: CASSFGQGGSYEQYF. DNA of the CDR3: TGTGCCAGCAGCTTTGGACAGGGGGGTTCCTACGAGCAGTACTTC.